This TCR beta chain was documented in a study of blood T cell repertoires in COVID-19 (dated by TCRdb to 2019 to 2021). General notes on the study: Samples from collaborators originated in the United States, Italy and Spain and spanned both the acute and convalescent phases of COVID-19. The prospective study material was composed of cDNA or gDNA derived from T cells, B-cell-depleted T cells, or PBMCs. Deeply sampled blood TCRbeta repertoires from subjects exposed to, actively infected with, or recovered from COVID-19 were included in the dataset. The repertoires were released in a freely available public database intended as a resource for research on the immune response to SARS-CoV-2. Samples were obtained from the ongoing ImmuneRACE study (first 160 participants) and from approximately 1,200 subjects provided by 6 global collaborators. Sample metadata almost always included a de-identified subject ID, COVID-19 status, age in years and sex. Where HLA class I and class II types were available, the types were taken from metadata supplied by the sample provider, not from assay-based typing.

Points the paper makes about the study in general: The amount of clinical and demographic metadata varied by source and participant and was provided uncurated.

A second Seattle source provided samples from volunteer blood donors who had recovered from COVID-19. Each collaborating institution followed its own protocols to collect whole blood in K2EDTA tubes. Collaborator samples were shipped for TCRbeta analysis as frozen whole blood, isolated PBMCs, or DNA extracted from either sample type. The immunoSEQ Assay, a bias-controlled multiplex PCR, was used to amplify TCRbeta CDR3 regions from genomic DNA. The paper's processing steps were these. The number of nucleated cells in each sample was estimated from the amplification of reference gene primers within the assay. Sequence reads were collapsed and filtered to measure the absolute abundance of every unique TCRbeta CDR3 rearrangement. Productive Simpson clonality was computed per sample as the square root of Simpson's diversity index over productive rearrangements. Here the immuneACCESS table is served through TCRdb, limited to in-frame sequences with V and J called. Missing clones are a known gap in these copies; in checked studies unresolved V genes cover under half, and the rest lacks a known reason. The V and J calls and clone size come from that table; D and trimming were worked out from the DNA. The sample table lists some 230,000 clones, approximately 80% of them with a count of one. The ten largest clones represent approximately 5% of the sample.

About this clone itself: Its antigen remains unidentified. One base away there is no much larger clone; base qualities are not given.

Deletion took 0 bases off V and 7 bases off J, with a span of 10 bases between the germline ends. From its cysteine to its phenylalanine, the CDR3 spans 13 amino acids. Of the read, only the CDR3 DNA is kept; its 39 bases are in frame from base 1. From a lookup of the germline V gene, CDR1 and CDR2 are SGDLS and YYNGEE. Sequenced material: peripheral blood. The chain uses TRBV9 and TRBJ1-2, with the D gene too uncertain to name. The TCR was taken from a woman aged 60-75 years who had recovered from COVID-19. The CDR3 protein: CASSVGGSGGYTF. The nucleotide sequence reads as follows: TGTGCCAGCAGCGTAGGAGGGTCAGGTGGCTACACCTTC.